A selection of T cell receptor beta chains follows, all from one sample in a study of blood T cell repertoires in COVID-19. Produced via immunoSEQ multiplex PCR; TCRdb's table is partial and in-frame only. This table has under 75,000 clones, approximately 77% appearing once. Sequencing was done on a sample of peripheral blood. These TCRs come from a woman aged 70-85 years with COVID-19, enrolled during active disease. Both conserved end residues are part of each CDR3. A D gene is named only where the DNA matches it firmly. The listing skips clone size in some rows; elsewhere it reads once, few, many or a size class.

.	TRBD2	TRBV6-2/TRBV6-3	TRBJ2-7	TGTGCCAGCAGTTACCCCGAGGAGCGGGGGAAAAACGAGCAGTACTTC	CASSYPEERGKNEQYF
.	.	TRBV9	TRBJ1-1	TGTGCCAGCAGCGCGACACCGAACACTGAAGCTTTCTTT	CASSATPNTEAFF
few	TRBD1	TRBV3-1/TRBV3-2	TRBJ1-2	TGTGCCAGCAGCCCGGGACAGGAGTTCTATGGCTACACCTTC	CASSPGQEFYGYTF
once	.	TRBV5-8	TRBJ2-5	TGTGCCAGCAGCTTCCCAGGGAATAGAGAGACCCAGTACTTC	CASSFPGNRETQYF
few	.	TRBV19	TRBJ2-7	TGTGCCAGTAGTCGGGGACAAACTGGGGAGCAGTACTTC	CASSRGQTGEQYF
.	.	TRBV7-2	TRBJ1-6	TGTGCCAGCAGCCCATCCCCGAGGGTCTCACCCCTCCACTTT	CASSPSPRVSPLHF
.	.	TRBV7-8	TRBJ2-7	TGTGCCAGCAGCCACCAGGACTACGAGCAGTACTTC	CASSHQDYEQYF
once	.	TRBV10-1	TRBJ1-2	TGCGCCAGTAACGGGGATGGCTACACCTTC	CASNGDGYTF
.	TRBD1	TRBV5-5	TRBJ2-1	TGTGCCAGCAGCTTGGACAGGGGAAAGGGGAATGAGCAGTTCTTC	CASSLDRGKGNEQFF
.	TRBD2	TRBV6-5	TRBJ2-2	TGTGCCAGCAACAGACTAGCGGGGGGGCCCGGGGAGCTGTTTTTT	CASNRLAGGPGELFF
few	.	TRBV7-3	TRBJ1-2	TGTGCCAGCAGCTTTCAGCCAGGATCCGGCTACACCTTC	CASSFQPGSGYTF
.	TRBD1	TRBV4-1	TRBJ2-1	TGCGCCAGCAGCCAACGGACAGGGATTCGCTCCTACAATGAGCAGTTCTTC	CASSQRTGIRSYNEQFF
.	.	TRBV7-9	TRBJ2-1	TGTGCCAGCACCATGACAGATTACAATGAGCAGTTCTTC	CASTMTDYNEQFF
.	.	TRBV5-4	TRBJ1-6	TGTGCCAGCAGCTTGCAGGAAGGAGGGTGGAGCTCCTATAATTCACCCCTCCACTTT	CASSLQEGGWSSYNSPLHF
.	.	TRBV3-1/TRBV3-2	TRBJ1-6	TGTGCCAGCAGCCAAGAGACGGAGAATTCACCCCTCCACTTT	CASSQETENSPLHF
.	.	TRBV18	TRBJ1-4	TGTGCCAGCACCAGGGAAATGGGTGAAAAACTGTTTTTT	CASTREMGEKLFF
.	TRBD2	TRBV15	TRBJ2-1	TGTGCCACCAGCAGTGACCCTAGCGGGAATCTCAATGAGCAGTTCTTC	CATSSDPSGNLNEQFF
once	TRBD2	TRBV9	TRBJ2-3	TGTGCCAGCAGCGTAGCAGGGACTAGACTTTCTCTCGCAGATACGCAGTATTTT	CASSVAGTRLSLADTQYF
.	.	TRBV6-6	TRBJ1-3	TGTGCCAGCAGTTACGGGCAGGCGAGCTCTGGAAACACCATATATTTT	CASSYGQASSGNTIYF
.	TRBD2	TRBV7-9	TRBJ2-3	TGTGCCAGCAGCTGGACTAGCGGGAGCACAGATACGCAGTATTTT	CASSWTSGSTDTQYF
.	.	TRBV12-3/TRBV12-4	TRBJ2-7	TGTGCCAGCAGTTCCGGGATCTACGAGCAGTACTTC	CASSSGIYEQYF
.	TRBD2	TRBV24-1	TRBJ2-1	TGTGCCACCAGTGACCTAGCGGCCAACTACAATGAGCAGTTCTTC	CATSDLAANYNEQFF
.	TRBD1	TRBV7-8	TRBJ1-2	TGTGCCAGCAGCTTAGGGCAGGACAGGTACTCCTATGGCTACACCTTC	CASSLGQDRYSYGYTF
.	TRBD2	TRBV5-1	TRBJ2-3	TGCGCCAGCAGCCCGGGGGGAGGCGCAGATACGCAGTATTTT	CASSPGGGADTQYF
.	.	TRBV6-1	TRBJ1-4	TGTGCCAGCAGTGAAAGAGGTGGGGGCGGTGAAAAACTGTTTTTT	CASSERGGGGEKLFF
.	.	TRBV11-1	TRBJ1-3	TGTGCCAGCAGCTTCGGTCTGGTTGGAAACACCATATATTTT	CASSFGLVGNTIYF
few	TRBD1	TRBV18	TRBJ1-2	TGTGCCAGCTCAGGGACAGGGGATCACTATGGCTACACCTTC	CASSGTGDHYGYTF
.	TRBD2	TRBV5-4	TRBJ2-5	TGTGCCAGCAGCACGGGACTAGCGGGGGCGGAGACCCAGTACTTC	CASSTGLAGAETQYF
.	.	TRBV4-3	TRBJ1-1	TGCGCCAGCAGCCAAGGAGAGAACACTGAAGCTTTCTTT	CASSQGENTEAFF
.	TRBD1	TRBV15	TRBJ1-1	TGTGCCACCAGCAGAGATCGAATAGGACAGGGAGAAGGACAGCAGAACACTGAAGCTTTCTTT	CATSRDRIGQGEGQQNTEAFF
.	.	TRBV6-1	TRBJ2-1	TGTGCCAGCAGTGACCAGGAGGTAGAGCAGTTCTTC	CASSDQEVEQFF
once	.	TRBV19	TRBJ1-6	TGTGCCAGTAGTCACAGGGTCTATAATTCACCCCTCCACTTT	CASSHRVYNSPLHF
.	.	TRBV5-4	TRBJ1-4	TGTGCCAGCAGGAACTGGGGGGGGTTTAATGAAAAACTGTTTTTT	CASRNWGGFNEKLFF
.	.	TRBV7-2	TRBJ2-6	TGTGCCAGCAGCCAAGGGGGCTCTGGGGCCAACGTCCTGACTTTC	CASSQGGSGANVLTF
few	.	TRBV7-2	TRBJ1-1	TGTGCCAGCAGCTTAGGGATCATCAACCCCGGGGGAGACGCTTTCTTT	CASSLGIINPGGDAFF
.	TRBD2	TRBV7-9	TRBJ2-5	TGTGCCAGCAGCTTAAAACCGACTAGCGGGCAAGAGACCCAGTACTTC	CASSLKPTSGQETQYF
few	.	TRBV2	TRBJ1-6	TGTGCCAGCACTGAGGAGGGAGATTCACCCCTCCACTTT	CASTEEGDSPLHF